The clone carrying this T cell receptor beta chain has at least ten counts. These data belong to a study of low-dose radiotherapy and immunotherapy resistance in tumors. Priming of first-strand cDNA relied on TRAV- and TRBV-specific primers (covering alpha and beta chains). Using a constant-region primer together with a V-primer adapter, TCRs were subjected to roughly 20 PCR cycles of amplification. MiXCR was run by TCRdb on the reads, yielding one entry per CDR3 protein. The sample lists roughly 40,000 distinct CDR3 sequences; around a quarter were seen once. Regarding time point: after trial treatment. Treatment indicated: LDRT plus nivolumab, ipilimumab, low-dose cyclophosphamide and aspirin (RACIN trial). The germline gives CDR1 SGHTA, CDR2 FQGNSA. J gave up 0 bases and V 5 bases, and 10 bases lay outside the gene matches. The CDR3 totals 17 residues.

J is TRBJ1-3 and V is TRBV7-2; 7 positions agree with TRBD1. The specimen comprised PBMCs, sampled after low-dose radiotherapy plus immunotherapy. This receptor was obtained from a male donor with prostate cancer. In DNA, the CDR3 is TGTGCCAGCAGCCCCAGGACAGGCTATCCCTCTGGAAACACCATATATTTT. Its translation: CASSPRTGYPSGNTIYF.